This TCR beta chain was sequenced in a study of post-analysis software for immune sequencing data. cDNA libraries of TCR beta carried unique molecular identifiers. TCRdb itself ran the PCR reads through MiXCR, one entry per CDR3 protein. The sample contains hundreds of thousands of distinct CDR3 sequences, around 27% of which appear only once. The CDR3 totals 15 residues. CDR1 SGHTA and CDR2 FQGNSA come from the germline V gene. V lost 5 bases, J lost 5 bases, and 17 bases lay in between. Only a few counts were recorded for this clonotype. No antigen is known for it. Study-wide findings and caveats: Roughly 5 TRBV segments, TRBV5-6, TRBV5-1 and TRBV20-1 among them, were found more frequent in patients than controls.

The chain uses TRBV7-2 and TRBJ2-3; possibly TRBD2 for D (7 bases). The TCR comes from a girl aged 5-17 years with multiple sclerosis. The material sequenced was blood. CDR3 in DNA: TGTGCCAGCAGCCTCCGAGGGGGGAGGGAAGATACGCAGTATTTT. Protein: CASSLRGGREDTQYF.